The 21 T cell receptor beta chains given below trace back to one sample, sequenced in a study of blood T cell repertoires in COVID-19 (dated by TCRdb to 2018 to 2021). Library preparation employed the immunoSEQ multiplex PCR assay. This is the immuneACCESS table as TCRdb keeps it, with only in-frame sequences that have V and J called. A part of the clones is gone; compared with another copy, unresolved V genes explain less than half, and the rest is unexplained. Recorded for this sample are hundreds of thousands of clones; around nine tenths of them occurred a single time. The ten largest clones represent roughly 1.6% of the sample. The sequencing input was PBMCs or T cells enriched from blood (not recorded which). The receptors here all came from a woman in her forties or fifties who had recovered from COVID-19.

The CDR3 DNA is TGTGCCAGCAGTCGTTGGGGACTAGCGGGAAGGACCGGGGAGCTGTTTTTT. Translation gives CASSRWGLAGRTGELFF. The V and J genes are TRBV6-6 and TRBJ2-2; 13 bases map to TRBD2. The CDR3 totals 17 residues. Germline CDR1 is MNHNY and CDR2 is SVGAGI (reference sequence). Unmatched junction bases numbered 8, after V lost 5 bases and J lost 5 bases.

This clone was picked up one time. The CDR3 sequence: CASSQVDGSHYNEQFF. In DNA form, the CDR3 reads TGTGCCAGCAGCCAAGTTGATGGGAGCCACTACAATGAGCAGTTCTTC. The V gene is TRBV3-1 (or the pseudogene TRBV3-2), the J gene TRBJ2-1; possible D gene TRBD2, 5 bases. Germline-derived CDR1 and CDR2 are LGHDT and YNNKEL (reference sequence). This CDR3 has 16 amino acids. V dropped 1 base and J dropped 3 bases, with 13 bases sitting between them.

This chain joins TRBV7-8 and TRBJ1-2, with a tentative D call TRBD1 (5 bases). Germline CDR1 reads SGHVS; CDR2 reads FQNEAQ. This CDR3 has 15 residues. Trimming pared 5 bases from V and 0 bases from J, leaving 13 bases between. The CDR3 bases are TGTGCCAGCAGCCCCCAGGGCAGGTCTAACTATGGCTACACCTTC. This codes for CASSPQGRSNYGYTF.

The CDR3 nucleotides read TGTGCCAGCTCACCAGCCAACACCGAAAAAAACACCATATATTTT. This sequence encodes CASSPANTEKNTIYF. This chain connects TRBV18 to TRBJ1-3; D is unresolved. Between the trimmed V and J ends, which lost 2 bases and 6 bases, there was a span of 14 bases. The germline V gene has CDR1 KGHSH and CDR2 LQKENI. CDR3 length: 15 residues.

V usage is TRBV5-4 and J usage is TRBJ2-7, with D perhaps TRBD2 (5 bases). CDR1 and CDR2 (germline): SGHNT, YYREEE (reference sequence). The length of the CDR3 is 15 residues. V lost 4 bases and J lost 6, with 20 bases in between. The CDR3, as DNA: TGTGCCAGCAGCAGTAGAGGAGCGGAGAGAGGCGAGCAGTACTTC. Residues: CASSSRGAERGEQYF.

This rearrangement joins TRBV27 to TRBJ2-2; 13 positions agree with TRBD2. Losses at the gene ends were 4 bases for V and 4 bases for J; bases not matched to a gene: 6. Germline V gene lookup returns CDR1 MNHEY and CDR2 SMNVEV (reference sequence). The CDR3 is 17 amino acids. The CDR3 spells CASSSRGLAGLTGELFF. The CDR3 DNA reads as TGTGCCAGCAGTTCCAGGGGACTAGCGGGACTCACCGGGGAGCTGTTTTTT.

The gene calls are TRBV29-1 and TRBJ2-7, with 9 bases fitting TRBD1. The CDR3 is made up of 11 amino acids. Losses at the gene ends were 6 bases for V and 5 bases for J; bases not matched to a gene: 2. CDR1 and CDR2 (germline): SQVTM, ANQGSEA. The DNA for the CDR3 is TGCAGCGTGGGACAGGGAGACGAGCAGTACTTC. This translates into CSVGQGDEQYF.

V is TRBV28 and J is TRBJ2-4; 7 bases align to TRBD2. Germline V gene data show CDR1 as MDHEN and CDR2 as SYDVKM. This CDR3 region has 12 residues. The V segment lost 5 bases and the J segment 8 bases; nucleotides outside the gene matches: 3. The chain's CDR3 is CASSSGIDIQYF. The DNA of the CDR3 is TGTGCCAGCAGTAGCGGGATTGACATTCAGTACTTC.

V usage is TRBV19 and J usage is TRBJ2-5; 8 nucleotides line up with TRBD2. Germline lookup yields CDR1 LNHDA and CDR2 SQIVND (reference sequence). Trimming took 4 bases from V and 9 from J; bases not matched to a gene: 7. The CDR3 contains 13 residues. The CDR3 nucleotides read TGTGCCAGTAGTACGGGAGGGCGCGAGGCCCAGTACTTC. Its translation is CASSTGGREAQYF.

CDR3 in DNA: TGTGCCAGCTCACCCTTAGGGAGCCAAGAGACCCAGTACTTC. Translation: CASSPLGSQETQYF. This sequence joins TRBV18 and TRBJ2-5, with D maybe TRBD2 (5 bases). The germline gives CDR1 KGHSH, CDR2 LQKENI. The length of the CDR3 is 14 residues. V was pared by 3 bases and J by 1 base, with 9 bases between.

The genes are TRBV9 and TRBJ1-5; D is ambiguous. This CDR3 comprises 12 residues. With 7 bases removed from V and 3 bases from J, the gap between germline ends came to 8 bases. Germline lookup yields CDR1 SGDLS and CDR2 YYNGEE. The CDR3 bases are TGTGCCAGCGGCCAGGACAATCAGCCCCAGCATTTT. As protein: CASGQDNQPQHF.

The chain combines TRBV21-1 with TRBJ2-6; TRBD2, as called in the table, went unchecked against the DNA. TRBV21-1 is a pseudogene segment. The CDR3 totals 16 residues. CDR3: CASIPELGSGANVLTF. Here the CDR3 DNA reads TGTGCCAGCATCCCGGAGCTAGGCTCTGGGGCCAACGTCCTGACTTTC.

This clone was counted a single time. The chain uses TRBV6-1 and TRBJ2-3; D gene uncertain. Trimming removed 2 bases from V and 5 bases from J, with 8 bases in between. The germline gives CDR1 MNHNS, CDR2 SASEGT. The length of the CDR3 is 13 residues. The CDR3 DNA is TGTGCCAGCAGTGAATTGGGCCAAGATACGCAGTATTTT. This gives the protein CASSELGQDTQYF.

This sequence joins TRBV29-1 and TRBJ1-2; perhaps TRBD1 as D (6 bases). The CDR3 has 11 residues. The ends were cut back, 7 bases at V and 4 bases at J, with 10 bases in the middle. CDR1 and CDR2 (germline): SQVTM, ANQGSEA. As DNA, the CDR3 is TGCAGCGGCGCGGACAGCTATGGCTACACCTTC. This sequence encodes CSGADSYGYTF. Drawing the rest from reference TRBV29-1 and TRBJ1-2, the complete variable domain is SAVISQKPSRDICQRGTSLTIQCQVDSQVTMMFWYRQQPGQSLTLIATANQGSEATYESGFVIDKFPISRPNLTFSTLTVSNMSPEDSSIYLCSGADSYGYTFGSGTRLTVV.

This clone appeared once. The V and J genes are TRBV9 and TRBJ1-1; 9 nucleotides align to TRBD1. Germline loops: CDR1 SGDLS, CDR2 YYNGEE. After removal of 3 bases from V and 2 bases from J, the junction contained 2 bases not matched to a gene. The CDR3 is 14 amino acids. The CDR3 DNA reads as TGTGCCAGCAGCGAGACAGGGGGTAACACTGAAGCTTTCTTT. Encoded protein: CASSETGGNTEAFF.

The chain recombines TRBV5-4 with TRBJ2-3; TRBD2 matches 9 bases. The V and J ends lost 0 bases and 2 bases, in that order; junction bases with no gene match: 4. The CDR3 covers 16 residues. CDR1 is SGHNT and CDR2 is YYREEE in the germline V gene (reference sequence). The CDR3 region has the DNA TGTGCCAGCAGCTTGGTGCGGGGGGGGGACACAGATACGCAGTATTTT. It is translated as CASSLVRGGDTDTQYF.

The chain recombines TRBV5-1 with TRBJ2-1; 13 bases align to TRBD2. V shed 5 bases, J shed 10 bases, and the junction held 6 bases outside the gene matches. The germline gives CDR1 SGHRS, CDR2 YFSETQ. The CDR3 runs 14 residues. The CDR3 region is CASSRTSGSREQFF. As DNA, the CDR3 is TGCGCCAGCAGTAGGACTAGCGGGAGTCGCGAGCAGTTCTTC.

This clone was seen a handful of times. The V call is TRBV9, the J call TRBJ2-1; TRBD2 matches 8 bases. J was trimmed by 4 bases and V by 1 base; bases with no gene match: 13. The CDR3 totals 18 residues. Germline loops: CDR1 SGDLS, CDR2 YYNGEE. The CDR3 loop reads CASSVSVVNSGKYNEQFF. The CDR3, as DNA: TGTGCCAGCAGCGTATCGGTCGTGAATAGCGGGAAGTACAATGAGCAGTTCTTC.

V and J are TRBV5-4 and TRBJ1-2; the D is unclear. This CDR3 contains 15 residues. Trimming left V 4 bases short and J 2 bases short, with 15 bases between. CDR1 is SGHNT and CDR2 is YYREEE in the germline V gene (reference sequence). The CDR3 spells CASSLPGQPNYGYTF. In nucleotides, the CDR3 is TGTGCCAGCAGCCTCCCGGGTCAGCCAAACTATGGCTACACCTTC. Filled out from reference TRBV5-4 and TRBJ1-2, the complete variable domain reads ETGVTQSPTHLIKTRGQQVTLRCSSQSGHNTVSWYQQALGQGPQFIFQYYREEENGRGNFPPRFSGLQFPNYSSELNVNALELDDSALYLCASSLPGQPNYGYTFGSGTRLTVV.

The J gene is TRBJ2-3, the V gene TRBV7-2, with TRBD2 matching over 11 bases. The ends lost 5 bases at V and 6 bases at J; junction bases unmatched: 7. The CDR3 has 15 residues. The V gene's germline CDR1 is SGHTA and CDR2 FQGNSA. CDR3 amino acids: CASSQTSGVVDTQYF. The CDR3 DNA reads TGTGCCAGCAGCCAGACTAGCGGGGTCGTCGATACGCAGTATTTT.

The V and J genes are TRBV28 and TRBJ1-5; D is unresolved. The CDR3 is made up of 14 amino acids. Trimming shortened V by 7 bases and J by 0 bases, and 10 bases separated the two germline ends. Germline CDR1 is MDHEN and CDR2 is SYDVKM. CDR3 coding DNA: TGTGCCAGCAAGGCGGCGTATAGCAATCAGCCCCAGCATTTT. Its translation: CASKAAYSNQPQHF.